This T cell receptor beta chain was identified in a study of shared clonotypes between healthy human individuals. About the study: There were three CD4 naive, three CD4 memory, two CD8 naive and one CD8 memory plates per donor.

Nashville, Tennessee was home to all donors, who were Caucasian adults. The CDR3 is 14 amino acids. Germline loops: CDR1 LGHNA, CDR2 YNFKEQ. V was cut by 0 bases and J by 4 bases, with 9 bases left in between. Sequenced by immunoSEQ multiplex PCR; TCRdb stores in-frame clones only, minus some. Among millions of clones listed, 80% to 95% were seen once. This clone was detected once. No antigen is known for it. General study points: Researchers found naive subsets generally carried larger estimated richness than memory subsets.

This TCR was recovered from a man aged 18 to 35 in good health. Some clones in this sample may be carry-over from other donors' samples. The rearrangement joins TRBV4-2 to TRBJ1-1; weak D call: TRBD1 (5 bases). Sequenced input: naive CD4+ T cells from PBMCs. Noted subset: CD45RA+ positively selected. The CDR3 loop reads CASSQEGRGTEAFF. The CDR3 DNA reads TGTGCCAGCAGCCAAGAAGGGAGGGGCACTGAAGCTTTCTTT.